This T cell receptor (beta chain) was captured in a study of blood T cell repertoires in COVID-19. For the study at large: Collection of acute and convalescent COVID-19 samples took place in the United States, Italy and Spain.

V lost 8 bases and J 7 bases, leaving 20 bases between the germline ends. The CDR3 contains 14 residues. Germline assignment: CDR1 LNHDA and CDR2 SQIVND (reference sequence). The protocol was immunoSEQ multiplex PCR, while the TCRdb copy is restricted to in-frame clones and leaves out a portion. Here the sample spans 220,000 or so clones, about 80% being singletons. The sample taken for sequencing was peripheral blood. This clonotype was obtained from a woman aged 60-75 years with acute or convalescent COVID-19. This chain connects TRBV19 to TRBJ1-2, with a possible D match to TRBD1 (6 bases). Here the CDR3 reads CASHKGGFVGGYTF. The DNA of the CDR3 is TGTGCCAGTCACAAGGGGGGGTTTGTCGGTGGCTACACCTTC.